This T cell receptor (beta chain) was recorded in a study of vaccination effects on CD4 cells after COVID-19. The repertoire was sequenced with immunoSEQ multiplex PCR; TCRdb's copy has only in-frame clones and lacks some. Here the sample spans almost 15,000 clones, about 74% being singletons. Germline V CDR1 and CDR2: SGHNT, YENEEA. Unmatched junction bases numbered 7, after V lost 1 base and J lost 9 bases. The CDR3 has 15 residues. Worth noting for this clone: Its antigen is currently unknown.

ViraFEST assay sequencing came after antigen-specific CD4+ T cells were expanded with viral peptide pools. Culturing for around ten days preceded CD4+ T cell isolation. Vaccine administered to participants consisted of two doses of either BNT162b2 or mRNA-1273. This chain joins TRBV11-3 and TRBJ2-1, with 9 bases fitting TRBD1. Sequences were derived from CD4+ T cells from PBMCs cultured with HCoV-NL63 spike peptides, sampled after COVID-19 vaccination. The receptor was derived from a human donor who received a COVID-19 vaccine. The CDR3 loop is CASSLGTGVMGEQFF. The CDR3 nucleotides read TGTGCCAGCAGCTTAGGGACAGGGGTTATGGGTGAGCAGTTCTTC.